The clone carrying this TCR beta chain was seen more than once but under ten times. Its specificity is not known. A second PCR, run for about 6 to 12 cycles, used a sample-barcoded 5' primer plus a J-beta primer mix. The authors tagged each cDNA molecule using a template-switch adaptor with 12 random nucleotides. Every sample gave at least 2.5 million paired-end reads containing CDR3. TCRdb fed the 5' RACE reads into MiXCR, producing one record per CDR3 protein. The data contain about a million distinct CDR3 sequences, more than 30% of them singletons. The data were obtained in a study of blood T cells in healthy people across ages. CDR3 size: 14 residues. Between the trimmed V and J ends, which lost 4 bases and 2 bases, there was a span of 15 bases. Germline CDR1 is DFQATT and CDR2 is SNEGSKA (reference sequence). Total RNA was extracted at no less than 6 micrograms per sample. General observations from the study: Strong correlation existed between TCR beta diversity and naive T cell percentage.

The receptor was isolated from a man aged 18 to 29 in good health. The rearrangement joins TRBV20-1 to TRBJ2-7, with D perhaps assigned TRBD1 or TRBD2 (5 bases each). Sequencing input: blood. CDR3 DNA: TGCAGTGCTACGGGACGGGACGGAACCTACGAGCAGTACTTC. It encodes CSATGRDGTYEQYF.